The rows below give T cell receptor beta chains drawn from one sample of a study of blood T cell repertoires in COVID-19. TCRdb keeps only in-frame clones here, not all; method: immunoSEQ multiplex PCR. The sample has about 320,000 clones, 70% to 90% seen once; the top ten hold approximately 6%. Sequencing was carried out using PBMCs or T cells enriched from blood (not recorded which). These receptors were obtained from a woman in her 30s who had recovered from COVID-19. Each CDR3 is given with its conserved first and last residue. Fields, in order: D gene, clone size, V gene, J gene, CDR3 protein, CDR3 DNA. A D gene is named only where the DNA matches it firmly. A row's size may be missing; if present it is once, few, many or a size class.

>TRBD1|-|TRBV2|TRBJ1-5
CASSADRGSNQPQHF
TGTGCCAGCAGTGCGGACAGGGGTAGCAATCAGCCCCAGCATTTT
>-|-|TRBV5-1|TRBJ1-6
CASRAGNYNSPLHF
TGCGCCAGCAGGGCAGGGAACTATAATTCACCCCTCCACTTT
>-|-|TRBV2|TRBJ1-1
CASEGGWVTEAFF
TGTGCCAGCGAAGGGGGTTGGGTCACTGAAGCTTTCTTT
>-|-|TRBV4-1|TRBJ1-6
CASSQDWGHHNSPLHF
TGCGCCAGCAGCCAAGATTGGGGACACCATAATTCACCCCTCCACTTT
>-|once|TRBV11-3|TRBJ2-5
CASSLEGLGETQYF
TGTGCCAGCAGCTTAGAAGGCCTCGGGGAGACCCAGTACTTC
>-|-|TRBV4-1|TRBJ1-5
CASSPVYLGGQPQHF
TGCGCCAGCAGCCCTGTATATCTCGGGGGTCAGCCCCAGCATTTT
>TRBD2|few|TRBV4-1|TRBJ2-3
CASSQTTGTRIADTQYF
TGCGCCAGCAGCCAGACTACCGGGACTAGGATCGCAGATACGCAGTATTTT
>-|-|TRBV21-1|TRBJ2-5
CASSSTPGTSGVKETQYF
TGTGCCAGCAGCTCAACCCCCGGGACTAGCGGGGTCAAGGAGACCCAGTACTTC
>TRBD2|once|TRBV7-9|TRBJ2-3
CASSSWTSGGTSTDTQYF
TGTGCCAGCAGCTCCTGGACTAGCGGGGGAACTAGCACAGATACGCAGTATTTT
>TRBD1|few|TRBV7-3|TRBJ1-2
CASSTDREHGYTF
TGTGCCAGCAGCACCGACAGGGAGCATGGCTACACCTTC
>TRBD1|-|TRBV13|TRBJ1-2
CASHGTVANYGYTF
TGTGCCAGTCACGGGACAGTAGCTAACTATGGCTACACCTTC
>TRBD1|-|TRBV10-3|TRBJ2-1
CAISGTGSSYNEQFF
TGTGCCATCTCCGGGACAGGGAGTTCCTACAATGAGCAGTTCTTC
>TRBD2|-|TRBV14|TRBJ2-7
CASSQEKRGGIDEQYF
TGTGCCAGCAGCCAAGAGAAGCGGGGGGGCATCGACGAGCAGTACTTC
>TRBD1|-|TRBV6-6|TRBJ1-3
CASSDPQGARGNTIYF
TGTGCCAGCAGCGATCCCCAGGGGGCGCGGGGAAACACCATATATTTT
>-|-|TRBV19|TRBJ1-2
CASHTGNAGYTF
TGTGCCAGCCACACAGGGAATGCAGGCTACACCTTC
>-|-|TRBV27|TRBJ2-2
CASSFITPAGGKTGELFF
TGTGCCAGCAGTTTTATTACCCCCGCAGGGGGGAAAACCGGGGAGCTGTTTTTT
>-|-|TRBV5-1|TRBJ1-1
CASSSLQSNTEAFF
TGCGCCAGCAGCTCCCTACAGTCGAACACTGAAGCTTTCTTT
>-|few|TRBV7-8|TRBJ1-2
CASIPNWSLANYGYTF
TGTGCCAGCATCCCAAACTGGAGCTTGGCTAACTATGGCTACACCTTC
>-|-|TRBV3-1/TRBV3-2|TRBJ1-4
CASSPSGGKIMKKLFF
TGTGCCAGCAGCCCCTCTGGCGGAAAGATAATGAAGAAACTGTTTTTT
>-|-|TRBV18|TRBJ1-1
CASSPAGQNTEAFF
TGTGCCAGCTCACCCGCGGGGCAGAACACTGAAGCTTTCTTT
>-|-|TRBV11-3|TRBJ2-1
CASSPRWSAYNEQFF
TGTGCCAGCAGCCCGAGGTGGAGCGCCTACAATGAGCAGTTCTTC
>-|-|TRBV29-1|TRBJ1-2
CSVAVGLNYGYTF
TGCAGCGTTGCGGTGGGACTTAACTATGGCTACACCTTC
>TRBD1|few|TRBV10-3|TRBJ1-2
CAISGRGPPLSYGYTF
TGTGCCATCAGCGGCAGGGGGCCTCCTTTGAGCTATGGCTACACCTTC
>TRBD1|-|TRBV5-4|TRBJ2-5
CAGQTGAHGETQYF
TGTGCCGGCCAGACAGGGGCCCATGGCGAGACCCAGTACTTC
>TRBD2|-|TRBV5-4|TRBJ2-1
CASSPRASGNNEQFF
TGTGCCAGCAGCCCAAGGGCTAGCGGGAACAATGAGCAGTTCTTC
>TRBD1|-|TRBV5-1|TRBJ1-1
CASSIGQGEAFF
TGCGCCAGCAGCATAGGACAGGGGGAAGCTTTCTTT
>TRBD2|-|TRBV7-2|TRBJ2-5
CASSTLAGGPETQYF
TGTGCCAGCAGCACACTAGCGGGGGGGCCAGAGACCCAGTACTTC
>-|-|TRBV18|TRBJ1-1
CASSGTPNTEAFF
TGTGCCAGCTCAGGGACACCGAACACTGAAGCTTTCTTT
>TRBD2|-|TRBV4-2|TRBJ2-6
CASSPFGGSGANVLTF
TGTGCCAGCAGCCCTTTCGGGGGGTCCGGGGCCAACGTCCTGACTTTC
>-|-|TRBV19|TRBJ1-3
CASSLTPSAGNTIYF
TGTGCCAGTAGTCTCACCCCTTCAGCTGGAAACACCATATATTTT
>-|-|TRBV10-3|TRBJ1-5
CAISESREGRNQPQHF
TGTGCCATCAGTGAGTCCAGGGAAGGGCGCAATCAGCCCCAGCATTTT
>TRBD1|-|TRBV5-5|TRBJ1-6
CASSRLLRDRNSPLHF
TGTGCCAGCAGCCGTCTACTCCGGGACAGAAATTCACCCCTCCACTTT
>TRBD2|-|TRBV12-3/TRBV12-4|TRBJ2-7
CASSSGGTYEQYF
TGTGCCAGCAGTTCGGGGGGGACCTACGAGCAGTACTTC
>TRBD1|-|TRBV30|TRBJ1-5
CAWGRGTDRNQPQHF
TGTGCCTGGGGAAGGGGGACAGACAGAAATCAGCCCCAGCATTTT
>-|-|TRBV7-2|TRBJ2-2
CASSLIRVSTGELFF
TGTGCCAGCAGCTTAATCCGAGTTTCCACCGGGGAGCTGTTTTTT
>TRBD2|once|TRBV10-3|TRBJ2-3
CAISESGGDDTQYF
TGTGCCATCAGTGAGTCGGGGGGGGATGATACGCAGTATTTT
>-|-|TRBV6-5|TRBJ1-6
CASSLEGNNSPLHF
TGTGCCAGCAGCCTTGAGGGTAATAATTCACCCCTCCACTTT
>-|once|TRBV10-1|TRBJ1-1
CASSTRGLGTEAFF
TGCGCCAGCTCTACCCGGGGTTTGGGCACTGAAGCTTTCTTT
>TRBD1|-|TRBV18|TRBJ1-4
CASSPLAQRQGDEKLFF
TGTGCCAGCTCACCGCTCGCACAGAGACAGGGTGATGAAAAACTGTTTTTT
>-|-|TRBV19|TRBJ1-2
CASSKDQGIYGYTF
TGTGCCAGTAGCAAGGACCAGGGAATTTACGGCTACACCTTC
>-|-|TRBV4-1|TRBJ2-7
CASSQDRGFWEQYF
TGCGCCAGCAGCCAAGACAGGGGCTTTTGGGAGCAGTACTTC
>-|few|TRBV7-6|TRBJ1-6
CASSLDSPYNSPLHF
TGTGCCAGCAGCTTAGATTCTCCCTATAATTCACCCCTCCACTTT
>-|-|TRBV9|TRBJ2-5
CASSFRGTGETQYF
TGTGCCAGCAGCTTCAGGGGTACAGGAGAGACCCAGTACTTC
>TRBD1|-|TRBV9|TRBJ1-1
CASSPGTGGPNEAFF
TGTGCCAGCAGCCCCGGGACAGGGGGACCTAATGAAGCTTTCTTT
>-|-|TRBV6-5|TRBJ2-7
CASSRDFVSYEQYF
TGTGCCAGCAGTCGGGACTTCGTCTCCTACGAGCAGTACTTC
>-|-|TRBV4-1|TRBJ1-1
CASSQEVGGGPHVNTEAFF
TGCGCCAGCAGCCAAGAAGTTGGTGGGGGCCCCCACGTGAACACTGAAGCTTTCTTT
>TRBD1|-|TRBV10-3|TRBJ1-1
CAISEGQGADEAFF
TGTGCCATCAGTGAGGGGCAGGGGGCAGATGAAGCTTTCTTT
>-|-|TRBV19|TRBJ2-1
CASSIAGTNYNEQFF
TGTGCCAGTAGTATTGCGGGGACCAACTACAATGAGCAGTTCTTC
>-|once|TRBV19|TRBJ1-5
CASRFDISNQPQHF
TGTGCCAGTAGGTTTGACATTAGCAATCAGCCCCAGCATTTT
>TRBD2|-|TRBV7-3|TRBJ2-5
CASSLSGGAGMTQYF
TGTGCCAGCAGCTTAAGCGGGGGGGCCGGTATGACCCAGTACTTC
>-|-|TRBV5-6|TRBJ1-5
CASSQSRVLAGNQPQHF
TGTGCCAGCAGCCAGAGCAGGGTTTTGGCGGGCAATCAGCCCCAGCATTTT
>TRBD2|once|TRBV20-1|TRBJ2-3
CSASVSGASGLRTDTQYF
TGCAGTGCTAGTGTTTCCGGGGCTAGCGGGTTACGCACAGATACGCAGTATTTT
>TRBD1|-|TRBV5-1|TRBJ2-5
CASSPDREETQYF
TGCGCCAGCAGCCCCGACAGGGAAGAGACCCAGTACTTC
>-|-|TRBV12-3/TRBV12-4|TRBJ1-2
CASSRQSNYGYTF
TGTGCCAGCAGCAGACAGTCTAACTATGGCTACACCTTC